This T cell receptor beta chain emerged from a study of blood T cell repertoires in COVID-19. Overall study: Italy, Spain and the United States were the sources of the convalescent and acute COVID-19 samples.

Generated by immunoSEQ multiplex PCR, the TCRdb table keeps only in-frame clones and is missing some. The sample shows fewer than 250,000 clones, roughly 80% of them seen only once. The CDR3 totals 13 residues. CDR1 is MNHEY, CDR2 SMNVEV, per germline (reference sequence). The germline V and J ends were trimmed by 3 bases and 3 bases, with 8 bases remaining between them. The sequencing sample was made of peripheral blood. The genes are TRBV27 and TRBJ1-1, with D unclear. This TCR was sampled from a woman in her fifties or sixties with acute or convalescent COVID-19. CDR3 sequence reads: CASSFLSYTEAFF. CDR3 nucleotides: TGTGCCAGCAGTTTCCTCAGTTACACTGAAGCTTTCTTT.